A selection of T cell receptor beta chains follows, all from one sample in a study of shared T cell receptors in the human thymus. Some clones are missing from TCRdb's copy, which holds only in-frame ones; the method was immunoSEQ multiplex PCR. The table shows approximately 730,000 clones, with 80% to 90% occurring only once. The same sample was also used in a study of human thymus T cells.

The specimen was thymocytes. These receptors were obtained from a girl under three years old with a congenital heart defect. CDR3s include the opening cysteine and the closing phenylalanine or tryptophan. The D gene is left open where the match is weak. Rows give clone size only sometimes, using once, few, many, or a class for an expanded clone.

clone size,J gene,V gene,CDR3 length,D gene,CDR3 protein,CDR3 DNA
-,TRBJ2-3,TRBV5-4,14,-,CASSRWAYTDTQYF,TGTGCCAGCAGCCGCTGGGCTTACACAGATACGCAGTATTTT
few,TRBJ1-5,TRBV19,18,-,CASSPRKGGHRSNQPQHF,TGTGCCAGTAGTCCCCGGAAAGGGGGTCATAGGAGCAATCAGCCCCAGCATTTT
-,TRBJ1-1,TRBV5-1,14,-,CASRGGITNTEAFF,TGCGCCAGCAGGGGAGGAATCACAAACACTGAAGCTTTCTTT
-,TRBJ1-5,TRBV4-1,21,-,CASSQDLIPRGSKGENQPQHF,TGCGCCAGCAGCCAAGATCTAATACCCAGGGGCAGTAAGGGGGAAAATCAGCCCCAGCATTTT
-,TRBJ1-2,TRBV11-2,15,TRBD1,CASSSTDRGVYGYTF,TGTGCCAGCAGCTCGACCGACAGGGGGGTCTATGGCTACACCTTC
-,TRBJ2-1,TRBV5-1,15,TRBD2,CASRLTSGNYNEQFF,TGCGCCAGCAGGCTGACTAGCGGGAATTACAATGAGCAGTTCTTC
-,TRBJ2-7,TRBV5-4,15,-,CASSRDFEGPYEQYF,TGTGCCAGCAGCCGGGACTTCGAAGGACCCTACGAGCAGTACTTC
-,TRBJ2-1,TRBV29-1,11,-,CSARAQVEQFF,TGCAGCGCGAGAGCACAGGTTGAGCAGTTCTTC
-,TRBJ1-2,TRBV19,15,TRBD1,CASSSRLDRGYGYTF,TGTGCCAGTAGTTCCCGATTGGACAGGGGCTATGGCTACACCTTC
-,TRBJ2-2,TRBV4-1,19,TRBD1,CASSQEVLWTGRTSGELFF,TGCGCCAGCAGCCAAGAAGTCCTTTGGACAGGCCGAACGTCCGGGGAGCTGTTTTTT
-,TRBJ1-1,TRBV18,13,-,CASSPVAGARAFF,TGTGCCAGCTCACCAGTGGCAGGGGCTAGAGCTTTCTTT
-,TRBJ1-1,TRBV7-9,15,-,CASSGQTGLSTEAFF,TGTGCCAGCAGCGGCCAGACAGGCCTGAGCACTGAAGCTTTCTTT
-,TRBJ1-6,TRBV14,16,TRBD1,CASSQGQGRYNSPLHF,TGTGCCAGCAGCCAAGGACAGGGGCGATATAATTCCCCCCTCCACTTT
-,TRBJ2-1,TRBV2,15,TRBD1,CASLKDRAPYNEQFF,TGTGCCAGCCTGAAAGACAGGGCCCCCTACAATGAGCAGTTCTTC
-,TRBJ1-1,TRBV11-2,17,TRBD1,CASSVDRRSVMNTEAFF,TGTGCCAGCAGCGTGGACAGGCGGTCCGTAATGAACACTGAAGCTTTCTTT
-,TRBJ2-4,TRBV4-3,17,TRBD1,CASSQDDRGPAKNIQYF,TGCGCCAGCAGCCAAGATGACAGGGGGCCGGCCAAAAACATTCAGTACTTC
-,TRBJ1-2,TRBV28,15,TRBD1,CASSRGTGGGYGYTF,TGTGCCAGCAGTCGGGGGACAGGGGGTGGCTATGGCTACACCTTC
-,TRBJ1-1,TRBV19,13,-,CASIKEGNTEAFF,TGTGCCAGTATAAAGGAGGGGAACACTGAAGCTTTCTTT
-,TRBJ2-6,TRBV6-1,15,-,CASSDCLGQEGVLTF,TGTGCCAGCAGTGATTGCTTAGGACAGGAGGGCGTCCTGACTTTC
-,TRBJ2-7,TRBV5-1,15,-,CASSLEGGGSSEQYF,TGCGCCAGCAGCTTGGAGGGGGGGGGTTCTTCCGAGCAGTACTTC
-,TRBJ1-2,TRBV6-1,16,-,CASSDVRVDPLEGYTF,TGTGCCAGCAGTGATGTCAGGGTCGATCCACTTGAGGGCTACACCTTC
-,TRBJ1-6,TRBV7-6,20,-,CASSLDPVGTPPRKNSPLHF,TGTGCCAGCAGCTTAGACCCGGTCGGGACACCCCCGAGGAAGAATTCACCCCTCCACTTT
-,TRBJ1-2,TRBV27,16,-,CASSNLGLALPYGYTF,TGTGCCAGCAGTAATTTGGGCCTCGCCCTCCCCTATGGCTACACCTTC
-,TRBJ2-2,TRBV18,18,-,CASSPWGREKSNTGELFF,TGTGCCAGCTCCCCGTGGGGGCGTGAAAAATCGAACACCGGGGAGCTGTTTTTT
-,TRBJ1-1,TRBV19,15,-,CASSSLSGSHTEAFF,TGTGCCAGTAGTAGTCTGTCGGGGAGTCACACTGAAGCTTTCTTT
-,TRBJ2-3,TRBV11-2,16,-,CASSLEDKNSTDTQYF,TGTGCCAGCAGCTTAGAGGACAAAAATAGCACAGATACGCAGTATTTT
-,TRBJ2-4,TRBV4-2,14,TRBD2,CASSQSGGQVSQYF,TGTGCCAGCAGTCAAAGCGGGGGCCAGGTATCCCAGTACTTC
-,TRBJ1-2,TRBV28,17,TRBD1,CASSFKGQKVLMDGYTF,TGTGCCAGCAGTTTTAAGGGACAGAAGGTTTTGATGGATGGCTACACCTTC